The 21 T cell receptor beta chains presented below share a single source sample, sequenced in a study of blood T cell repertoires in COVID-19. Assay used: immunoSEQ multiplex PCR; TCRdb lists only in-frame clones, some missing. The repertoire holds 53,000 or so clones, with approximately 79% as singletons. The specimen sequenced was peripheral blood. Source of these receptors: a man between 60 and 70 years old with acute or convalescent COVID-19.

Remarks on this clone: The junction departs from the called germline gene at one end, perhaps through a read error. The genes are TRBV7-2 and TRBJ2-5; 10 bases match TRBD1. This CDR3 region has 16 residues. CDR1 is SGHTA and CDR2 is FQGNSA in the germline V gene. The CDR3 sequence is CASSPQTGGSGEAQYF. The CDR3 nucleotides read TGTGCCAGCAGCCCCCAGACAGGGGGCTCGGGAGAGGCCCAGTACTTC. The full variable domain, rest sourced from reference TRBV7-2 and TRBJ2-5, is GAGVSQSPSNKVTEKGKDVELRCDPISGHTALYWYRQSLGQGLEFLIYFQGNSAPDKSGLPSDRFSAERTGGSVSTLTIQRTQQEDSAVYLCASSPQTGGSGEAQYFGPGTRLLVL.

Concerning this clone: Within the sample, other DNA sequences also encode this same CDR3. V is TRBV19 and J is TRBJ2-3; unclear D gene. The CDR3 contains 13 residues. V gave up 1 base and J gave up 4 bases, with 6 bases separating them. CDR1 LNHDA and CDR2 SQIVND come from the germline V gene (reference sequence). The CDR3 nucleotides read TGTGCCAGTAGTATAGCTGGAGCAGATACGCAGTATTTT. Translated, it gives CASSIAGADTQYF.

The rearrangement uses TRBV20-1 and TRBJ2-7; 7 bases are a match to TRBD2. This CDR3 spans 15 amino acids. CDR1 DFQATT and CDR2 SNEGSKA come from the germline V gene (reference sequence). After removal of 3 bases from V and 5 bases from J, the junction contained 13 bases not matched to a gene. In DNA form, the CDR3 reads TGCAGTGCTAGTGGTGGCGGGAGCTCTAACCACGAGCAGTACTTC. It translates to CSASGGGSSNHEQYF.

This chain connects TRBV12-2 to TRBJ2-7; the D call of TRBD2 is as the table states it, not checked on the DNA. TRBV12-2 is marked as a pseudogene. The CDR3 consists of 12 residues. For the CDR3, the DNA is TGTGCAAGTCGCTTCCCTCTACGCGAGCAGTACTTC. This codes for CASRFPLREQYF.

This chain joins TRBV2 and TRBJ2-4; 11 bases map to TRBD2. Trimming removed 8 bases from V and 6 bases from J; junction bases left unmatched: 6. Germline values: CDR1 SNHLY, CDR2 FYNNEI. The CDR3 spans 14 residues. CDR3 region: CASLAGLAANIQYF. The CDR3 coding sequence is TGTGCCAGCCTAGCGGGACTAGCGGCAAACATTCAGTACTTC. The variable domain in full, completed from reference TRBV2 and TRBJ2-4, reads EPEVTQTPSHQVTQMGQEVILRCVPISNHLYFYWYRQILGQKVEFLVSFYNNEISEKSEIFDDQFSVERPDGSNFTLKIRSTKLEDSAMYFCASLAGLAANIQYFGAGTRLSVL.

The CDR3 loop is CASSLERDTQYF. The CDR3 DNA sequence: TGTGCCAGCTCCCTAGAGCGAGATACGCAGTATTTT. The rearrangement joins TRBV18 to TRBJ2-3; unclear D gene. The length of the CDR3 is 12 residues. The germline CDR1 and CDR2 sequences are KGHSH and LQKENI. Trimming took off 6 bases at V and 5 bases at J, with 9 bases between the two ends. The whole variable domain, remainder taken from reference TRBV18 and TRBJ2-3, is NAGVMQNPRHLVRRRGQEARLRCSPMKGHSHVYWYRQLPEEGLKFMVYLQKENIIDESGMPKERFSAEFPKEGPSILRIQQVVRGDSAAYFCASSLERDTQYFGPGTRLTVL.

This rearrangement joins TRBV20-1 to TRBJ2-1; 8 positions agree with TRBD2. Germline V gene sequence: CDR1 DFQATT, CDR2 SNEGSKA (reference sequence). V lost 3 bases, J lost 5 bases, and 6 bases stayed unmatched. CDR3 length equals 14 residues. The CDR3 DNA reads TGCAGTGCTAGTATCCAGCGGGGGAACAATGAGCAGTTCTTC. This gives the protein CSASIQRGNNEQFF.

The CDR3 region is CASSIVGGSNTEAFF. CDR3 nucleotide sequence: TGTGCCAGTAGTATTGTTGGGGGGTCGAACACTGAAGCTTTCTTT. The chain links TRBV19 to TRBJ1-1; D is perhaps TRBD1 (5 bases). The CDR3 consists of 15 residues. Trimming removed 3 bases from V and 1 base from J, with 12 bases in between. CDR1 and CDR2 (germline): LNHDA, SQIVND (reference sequence).

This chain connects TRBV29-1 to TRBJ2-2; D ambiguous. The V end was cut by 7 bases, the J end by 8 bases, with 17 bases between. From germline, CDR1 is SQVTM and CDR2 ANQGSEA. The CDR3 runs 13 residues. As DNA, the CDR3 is TGCAGCGCCCGGCCTGGGCCCGGAGGGGAGCTGTTTTTT. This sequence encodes CSARPGPGGELFF.

Here the CDR3 DNA reads TGCGCCAGCAGCCCTCGAACATTGAACACTGAAGCTTTCTTT. Its translation: CASSPRTLNTEAFF. The V call is TRBV4-1, the J call TRBJ1-1; D ambiguous. The germline V gene encodes CDR1 MGHRA and CDR2 YSYEKL. V lost 4 bases to trimming and J lost 0 bases, with 9 bases between them. The CDR3 spans 14 residues.

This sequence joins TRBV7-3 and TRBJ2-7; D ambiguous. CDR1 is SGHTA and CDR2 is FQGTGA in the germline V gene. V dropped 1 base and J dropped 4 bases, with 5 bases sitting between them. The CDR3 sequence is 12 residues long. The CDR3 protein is CASSLNSYEQYF. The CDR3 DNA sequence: TGTGCCAGCAGCTTAAACTCTTACGAGCAGTACTTC.

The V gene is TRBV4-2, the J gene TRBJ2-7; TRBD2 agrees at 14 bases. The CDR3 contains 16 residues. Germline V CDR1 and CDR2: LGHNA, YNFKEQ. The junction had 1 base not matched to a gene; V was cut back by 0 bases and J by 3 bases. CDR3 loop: CASSQEGLAGGYEQYF. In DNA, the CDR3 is TGTGCCAGCAGCCAAGAAGGACTAGCGGGGGGCTACGAGCAGTACTTC.

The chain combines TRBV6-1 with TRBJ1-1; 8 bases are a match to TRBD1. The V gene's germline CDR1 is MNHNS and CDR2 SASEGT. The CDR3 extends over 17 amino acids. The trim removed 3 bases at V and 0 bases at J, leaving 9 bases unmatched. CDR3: CASSERTGWALNTEAFF. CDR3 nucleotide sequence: TGTGCCAGCAGTGAGAGGACAGGGTGGGCTTTGAACACTGAAGCTTTCTTT.

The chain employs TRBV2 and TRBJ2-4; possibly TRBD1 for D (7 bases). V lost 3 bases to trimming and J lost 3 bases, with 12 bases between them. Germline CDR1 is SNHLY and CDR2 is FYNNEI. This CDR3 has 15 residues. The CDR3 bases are TGTGCCAGCAGTGATCAGGGGGGAGTCAAAAACATTCAGTACTTC. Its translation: CASSDQGGVKNIQYF. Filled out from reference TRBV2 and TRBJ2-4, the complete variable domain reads EPEVTQTPSHQVTQMGQEVILRCVPISNHLYFYWYRQILGQKVEFLVSFYNNEISEKSEIFDDQFSVERPDGSNFTLKIRSTKLEDSAMYFCASSDQGGVKNIQYFGAGTRLSVL.

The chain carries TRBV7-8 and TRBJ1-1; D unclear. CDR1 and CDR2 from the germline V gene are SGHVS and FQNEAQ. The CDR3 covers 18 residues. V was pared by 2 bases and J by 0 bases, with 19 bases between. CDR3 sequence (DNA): TGTGCCAGCAGCTTATGGGCAGCTCCGCTAACAATGAACACTGAAGCTTTCTTT. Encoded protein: CASSLWAAPLTMNTEAFF.

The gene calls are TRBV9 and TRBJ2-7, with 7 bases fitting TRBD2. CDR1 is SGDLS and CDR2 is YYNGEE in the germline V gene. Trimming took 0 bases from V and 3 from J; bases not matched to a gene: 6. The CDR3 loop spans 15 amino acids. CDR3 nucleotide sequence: TGTGCCAGCAGCGTAGAGGCTAGCGGACTCTACGAGCAGTACTTC. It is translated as CASSVEASGLYEQYF.

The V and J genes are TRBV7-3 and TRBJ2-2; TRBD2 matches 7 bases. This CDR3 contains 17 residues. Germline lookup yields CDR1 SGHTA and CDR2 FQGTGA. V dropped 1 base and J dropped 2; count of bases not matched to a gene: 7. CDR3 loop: CASSLKTGRQNTGELFF. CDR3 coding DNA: TGTGCCAGCAGCTTAAAAACCGGGAGGCAAAACACCGGGGAGCTGTTTTTT.

CDR3 in amino acids: CASSTQYGYTF. CDR3 nucleotides: TGTGCCAGTAGTACACAATATGGCTACACCTTC. The chain recombines TRBV19 with TRBJ1-2; D unclear. CDR1 is LNHDA and CDR2 is SQIVND in the germline V gene (reference sequence). V was trimmed by 4 bases and J by 5 bases, leaving 5 bases between them. The CDR3 runs 11 residues.

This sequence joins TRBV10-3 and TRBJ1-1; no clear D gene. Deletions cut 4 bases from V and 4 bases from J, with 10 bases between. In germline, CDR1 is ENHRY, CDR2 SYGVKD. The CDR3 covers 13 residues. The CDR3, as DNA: TGTGCCATCAGTGTTGACGGAGGCACTGAAGCTTTCTTT. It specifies CAISVDGGTEAFF.

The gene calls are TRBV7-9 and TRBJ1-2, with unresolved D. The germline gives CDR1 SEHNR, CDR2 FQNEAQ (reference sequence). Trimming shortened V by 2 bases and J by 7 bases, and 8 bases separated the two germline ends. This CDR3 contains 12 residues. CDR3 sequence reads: CASSLTNTGYTF. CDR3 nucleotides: TGTGCCAGCAGCTTAACCAACACTGGCTACACCTTC.

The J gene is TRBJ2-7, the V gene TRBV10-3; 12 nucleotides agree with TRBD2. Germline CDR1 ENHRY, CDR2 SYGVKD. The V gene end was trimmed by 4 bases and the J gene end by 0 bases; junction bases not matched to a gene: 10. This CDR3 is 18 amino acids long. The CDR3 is CAISGLGTSGFLSYEQYF. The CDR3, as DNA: TGTGCCATCAGTGGGTTGGGGACTAGCGGGTTCCTCTCCTACGAGCAGTACTTC.